A single sample is the source of the 25 T cell receptor beta chains below, sequenced in a study of blood T cell repertoires in COVID-19. Here immunoSEQ multiplex PCR was the method, and the copy in TCRdb shows in-frame clones only, minus some. The data hold about 140,000 clones, with 80% to 85% observed a single time. Material for sequencing was peripheral blood. Receptors originate from a human donor in a cohort sampled during active COVID-19.

The chain uses TRBV28 and TRBJ1-4, with D tentatively TRBD1 (6 bases). Trimming stripped 6 bases from V and 7 bases from J, with 15 bases between. CDR1 MDHEN and CDR2 SYDVKM come from the germline V gene. The CDR3 covers 14 residues. The CDR3 region is CASSQGNRVEKLFF. In DNA, the CDR3 is TGTGCCAGCAGCCAGGGGAATCGAGTTGAAAAACTGTTTTTT. Using reference TRBV28 and TRBJ1-4 for the parts outside the CDR3, the full variable domain is DVKVTQSSRYLVKRTGEKVFLECVQDMDHENMFWYRQDPGLGLRLIYFSYDVKMKEKGDIPEGYSVSREKKERFSLILESASTNQTSMYLCASSQGNRVEKLFFGSGTQLSVL.

This chain uses TRBV5-1 with TRBJ2-5; 13 bases align to TRBD2. Trimming took 0 bases from V and 1 from J; bases not matched to a gene: 6. This CDR3 is 18 amino acids long. The germline gives CDR1 SGHRS, CDR2 YFSETQ. The CDR3 sequence: CASSLGLAGGPLQETQYF. In nucleotides, the CDR3 is TGCGCCAGCAGCTTGGGACTAGCGGGGGGACCCCTCCAAGAGACCCAGTACTTC. The full variable domain, its missing parts supplied by reference TRBV5-1 and TRBJ2-5, is KAGVTQTPRYLIKTRGQQVTLSCSPISGHRSVSWYQQTPGQGLQFLFEYFSETQRNKGNFPGRFSGRQFSNSRSEMNVSTLELGDSALYLCASSLGLAGGPLQETQYFGPGTRLLVL.

The chain is built from TRBV24-1 and TRBJ1-6; 7 nucleotides align to TRBD1. CDR1 and CDR2 (germline): KGHDR, SFDVKD. Unmatched junction bases numbered 4, after V lost 5 bases and J lost 7 bases. This CDR3 is 14 amino acids long. CDR3 in DNA: TGTGCCACCAGTGCTGGGACAGTAAATTCACCCCTCCACTTT. Encoded protein: CATSAGTVNSPLHF.

The chain uses TRBV28 and TRBJ1-2, with D uncertain. Germline V gene lookup returns CDR1 MDHEN and CDR2 SYDVKM. The CDR3 loop spans 14 amino acids. V gave up 7 bases and J gave up 0 bases, with 12 bases separating them. CDR3 amino acids: CASTRRGSNYGYTF. The CDR3, as DNA: TGTGCCAGCACGCGTCGCGGGTCTAACTATGGCTACACCTTC.

The rearrangement joins TRBV2 to TRBJ2-2; TRBD1 matches 9 bases. J was trimmed by 1 base and V by 6 bases; bases with no gene match: 9. From germline, CDR1 is SNHLY and CDR2 FYNNEI. The CDR3 runs to 17 residues. The CDR3 spells CASSRDRVTRNTGELFF. The CDR3 region has the DNA TGTGCCAGCAGCCGGGACAGGGTTACCCGGAACACCGGGGAGCTGTTTTTT.

The chain has TRBV5-6 and TRBJ1-6; D gene unclear. The CDR3 totals 18 residues. Germline CDR1 reads SGHDT; CDR2 reads YYEEEE. The V end lost 6 bases, the J end lost 0 bases, and 19 bases lay between the germline ends. CDR3 in amino acids: CASTNNARRTSYNSPLHF. The CDR3 DNA follows: TGTGCCAGCACAAACAACGCTAGAAGAACCTCCTATAATTCACCCCTCCACTTT. The whole variable domain, remainder taken from reference TRBV5-6 and TRBJ1-6, is DAGVTQSPTHLIKTRGQQVTLRCSPKSGHDTVSWYQQALGQGPQFIFQYYEEEERQRGNFPDRFSGHQFPNYSSELNVNALLLGDSALYLCASTNNARRTSYNSPLHFGNGTRLTVT.

The gene calls are TRBV10-3 and TRBJ1-1, with 9 bases identical to TRBD1. This CDR3 contains 13 residues. Losses at the gene ends were 10 bases for V and 4 bases for J; bases not matched to a gene: 7. The germline V gene encodes CDR1 ENHRY and CDR2 SYGVKD. The CDR3 loop is CASGQTGGTEAFF. The CDR3 DNA is TGTGCCAGCGGACAGACAGGGGGCACTGAAGCTTTCTTT.

The chain employs TRBV7-2 and TRBJ2-2; TRBD2 might be the D (5 bases). Trimming stripped 2 bases from V and 0 bases from J, with 10 bases between. The CDR3 is 16 residues long. Per germline, CDR1 SGHTA and CDR2 FQGNSA. CDR3 DNA sequence: TGTGCCAGCAGCTTACAGCCTAGCCCGAACACCGGGGAGCTGTTTTTT. Protein sequence: CASSLQPSPNTGELFF.

V is TRBV6-4 and J is TRBJ1-1; D ambiguous. Trimming removed 6 bases at V and 3 bases at J, with 14 bases between. This CDR3 region has 14 residues. CDR1 is MRHNA, CDR2 SNTAGT, per germline. CDR3 region: CASRKESLDTEAFF. The CDR3 DNA sequence: TGTGCCAGCAGGAAGGAGTCCTTGGACACTGAAGCTTTCTTT.

V is TRBV19 and J is TRBJ2-1, with TRBD2 matching over 10 bases. This CDR3 has 17 amino acids. CDR1 is LNHDA and CDR2 is SQIVND in the germline V gene (reference sequence). J gave up 4 bases and V 3 bases, and 9 bases lay outside the gene matches. CDR3 coding DNA: TGTGCCAGTAGTATCCCCAAGCGGGGGGGACTGTACAATGAGCAGTTCTTC. Protein sequence: CASSIPKRGGLYNEQFF.

The rearrangement joins TRBV28 to TRBJ2-5; D might be TRBD1 (5 bases). This CDR3 is 14 amino acids long. Deletions cut 1 base from V and 2 bases from J, with 8 bases between. CDR1 MDHEN and CDR2 SYDVKM come from the germline V gene. For the CDR3, the DNA is TGTGCCAGCAGTTTATTGAACAGGCAAGAGACCCAGTACTTC. Translating gives CASSLLNRQETQYF. The full variable domain, rest sourced from reference TRBV28 and TRBJ2-5, is DVKVTQSSRYLVKRTGEKVFLECVQDMDHENMFWYRQDPGLGLRLIYFSYDVKMKEKGDIPEGYSVSREKKERFSLILESASTNQTSMYLCASSLLNRQETQYFGPGTRLLVL.

The rearrangement links TRBV5-4 to TRBJ1-6; 7 bases align to TRBD1. Unmatched junction bases numbered 6, after V lost 1 base and J lost 5 bases. The CDR3 covers 16 residues. The germline CDR1 and CDR2 sequences are SGHNT and YYREEE (reference sequence). This chain's CDR3 is CASSLPGGGHNSPLHF. As DNA, the CDR3 is TGTGCCAGCAGCTTGCCGGGAGGGGGCCATAATTCACCCCTCCACTTT.

The chain has TRBV4-2 and TRBJ1-1; D ambiguous. CDR1 LGHNA and CDR2 YNFKEQ come from the germline V gene. The CDR3 has 13 residues. The V gene lost 7 bases and the J gene lost 4 bases, with 13 bases spanning the gap. The CDR3 is CASTQAGSTEAFF. The CDR3 DNA follows: TGTGCCAGCACCCAGGCAGGTAGCACTGAAGCTTTCTTT.

The chain couples TRBV18 to TRBJ2-3; 7 bases are shared with TRBD2. Trimming at V came to 2 bases and at J to 4 bases, leaving 6 bases not matched to a gene. Looked up from germline, CDR1 is KGHSH and CDR2 is LQKENI. The CDR3 extends over 15 amino acids. The CDR3 here is CASSPNPGRADTQYF. DNA for the CDR3: TGTGCCAGCTCACCAAACCCGGGGAGGGCAGATACGCAGTATTTT.

The chain combines TRBV2 with TRBJ1-4; D is undetermined. The CDR3 sequence is 14 residues long. V gave up 0 bases and J gave up 7 bases, with 9 bases separating them. CDR1 and CDR2 (germline): SNHLY, FYNNEI. In DNA, the CDR3 is TGTGCCAGCAGTGAAGCTGGCAGGCTTGAAAAACTGTTTTTT. It translates to CASSEAGRLEKLFF.

This chain connects TRBV6-5 to TRBJ2-1; D is unresolved. The CDR3 contains 12 residues. Germline V CDR1 and CDR2: MNHEY, SVGAGI. The ends were cut back, 5 bases at V and 1 base at J, with 3 bases in the middle. The CDR3 sequence is CASSRSYNEQFF. The CDR3, as DNA: TGTGCCAGCAGTCGGTCCTACAATGAGCAGTTCTTC.

The J gene is TRBJ2-1, the V gene TRBV18, with D perhaps matching TRBD1 (6 bases). This CDR3 has 12 amino acids. The V end was cut by 4 bases, the J end by 9 bases, with 10 bases between. Per the germline V gene, CDR1 is KGHSH and CDR2 is LQKENI. The CDR3 spells CASSRTGPEQFF. CDR3 DNA sequence: TGTGCCAGCTCACGCACAGGGCCTGAGCAGTTCTTC.

This clone appeared a single time. The J gene is TRBJ2-6, the V gene TRBV5-1, with D possibly TRBD1 on 6 matching bases. The V and J ends lost 1 base and 2 bases respectively, with 7 bases between them. CDR3 size: 15 residues. CDR1 and CDR2 (germline): SGHRS, YFSETQ. In nucleotides, the CDR3 is TGCGCCAGCAGCTTGACAGGGCCTGGGGCCAACGTCCTGACTTTC. Protein sequence: CASSLTGPGANVLTF. The full variable domain, with the rest looked up from reference TRBV5-1 and TRBJ2-6, is KAGVTQTPRYLIKTRGQQVTLSCSPISGHRSVSWYQQTPGQGLQFLFEYFSETQRNKGNFPGRFSGRQFSNSRSEMNVSTLELGDSALYLCASSLTGPGANVLTFGAGSRLTVL.

V and J are TRBV20-1 and TRBJ2-1, with D possibly TRBD1 on 6 matching bases. The CDR3 has 11 residues. The germline V and J ends were trimmed by 7 bases and 6 bases, with 10 bases remaining between them. Germline CDR1 is DFQATT and CDR2 is SNEGSKA (reference sequence). In nucleotides, the CDR3 is TGCAGTGAGGGGGACGGCAATGAGCAGTTCTTC. Amino acid sequence: CSEGDGNEQFF.

The J gene is TRBJ1-5, the V gene TRBV11-2, with D tentatively TRBD1 (5 bases). Germline V lookup: CDR1 SGHAT, CDR2 FQNNGV. This CDR3 has 14 residues. V was shortened by 2 bases and J by 7 bases, with 12 bases between the two germline ends. The DNA of the CDR3 is TGTGCCAGCAGCTTATTTTCAGGGCAGCAGCCCCAGCATTTT. Protein: CASSLFSGQQPQHF.

The chain couples TRBV27 to TRBJ2-7, with 7 bases fitting TRBD2. CDR3 length: 13 amino acids. After removal of 5 bases from V and 2 bases from J, the junction contained 3 bases not matched to a gene. Germline V gives CDR1 MNHEY, CDR2 SMNVEV (reference sequence). The CDR3 protein is CASSHGLAYEQYF. CDR3 nucleotides: TGTGCCAGCAGTCACGGACTAGCCTACGAGCAGTACTTC.

The chain has TRBV23-1 and TRBJ2-2; 7 bases map to TRBD1. TRBV23-1 belongs to the ORF category, with a function that is uncertain. The V gene end was trimmed by 0 bases and the J gene end by 4 bases; junction bases not matched to a gene: 5. The CDR3 runs 16 residues. The CDR3 loop reads CASSQSRRGRTGELFF. Written as DNA, the CDR3 is TGCGCCAGCAGTCAATCGAGAAGGGGGCGCACCGGGGAGCTGTTTTTT.

This clone was recorded only once. The gene calls are TRBV6-1 and TRBJ1-1, with 11 positions matching TRBD1. The V gene end was trimmed by 1 base and the J gene end by 4 bases; junction bases not matched to a gene: 5. The germline V gene has CDR1 MNHNS and CDR2 SASEGT. The CDR3 runs 16 residues. The CDR3 nucleotides are TGTGCCAGCAGTGAAGGGACAGGGGGCTGGAGCACTGAAGCTTTCTTT. Protein sequence: CASSEGTGGWSTEAFF.

Worth noting for this clone: One end of the junction is discordant with germline, which a read error may explain. This sequence joins TRBV7-7 and TRBJ1-4, with D unclear. This CDR3 spans 14 amino acids. Germline V gives CDR1 SSHAT, CDR2 FNYEAQ (reference sequence). The DNA of the CDR3 is TGTGCTAGCAGCTTAGGAGGCCTCGGGGAAAAACTGTTTTTT. Translated, it gives CASSLGGLGEKLFF.

The chain uses TRBV7-9 and TRBJ1-5; D unclear. V was trimmed by 1 base and J by 0 bases, leaving 7 bases between them. The CDR3 is 15 amino acids. Germline V gene sequence: CDR1 SEHNR, CDR2 FQNEAQ (reference sequence). CDR3 DNA sequence: TGTGCCAGCAGCTTAGGAGGCACTAGCAATCAGCCCCAGCATTTT. The encoded protein is CASSLGGTSNQPQHF.